Listed here are 27 T cell receptor beta chains from one sample, sequenced in a study of T cell repertoires in cytomegalovirus infection. TCRdb reanalysed the reads using MiXCR and keeps one entry per CDR3 protein. The table has around 530,000 distinct CDR3 sequences, more than 15% seen once. The material sequenced was CD8+ T cells from PBMCs. The receptors derive from a human donor in good health (CMV status not recorded). Some clones in this sample may be carry-over from other donors' samples.

This clonotype was detected many times. The chain carries TRBV6-4 and TRBJ2-3; TRBD2 matches 13 bases. The CDR3 contains 15 residues. V dropped 2 bases and J dropped 4; count of bases not matched to a gene: 0. The V gene's germline CDR1 is MRHNA and CDR2 SNTAGT. CDR3 coding DNA: TGTGCCAGCAGTGACGGGACTAGCGGGGCAGATACGCAGTATTTT. This translates into CASSDGTSGADTQYF.

This clonotype was observed a few times. The chain couples TRBV11-2 to TRBJ1-3; D remains ambiguous. The germline CDR1 and CDR2 sequences are SGHAT and FQNNGV. The CDR3 totals 11 residues. Trimming shortened V by 4 bases and J by 7 bases, and 5 bases separated the two germline ends. The CDR3 loop is CASSSVNTIYF. CDR3 sequence (DNA): TGTGCCAGCAGCTCCGTCAACACCATATATTTT.

This clonotype was observed many times. V usage is TRBV7-8 and J usage is TRBJ2-1, with 10 bases matching TRBD1. Germline CDR1 is SGHVS and CDR2 is FQNEAQ. J gave up 16 bases and V 7 bases, and 13 bases lay outside the gene matches. There are 13 residues in the CDR3. The CDR3 loop is CASTLLGGQGNFF. DNA of the CDR3: TGTGCCAGCACCCTCTTAGGGGGACAGGGGAATTTCTTC.

CDR3 in DNA: TGCAGTGCTAGAGACGTGGAATCCTACGAGCAGTACTTC. This gives the protein CSARDVESYEQYF. The rearrangement joins TRBV20-1 to TRBJ2-7; D not certain. Trimming removed 0 bases at V and 1 base at J, with 7 bases between. This CDR3 spans 13 amino acids. CDR1 is DFQATT and CDR2 is SNEGSKA in the germline V gene (reference sequence).

At least ten counts were recorded for this clonotype. The chain joins TRBV7-6 to TRBJ2-3; TRBD2 matches 7 bases. Germline CDR1 is SGHVS and CDR2 is FNYEAQ. CDR3 size: 16 residues. J was trimmed by 1 base and V by 5 bases; bases with no gene match: 9. Written as DNA, the CDR3 is TGTGCCAGCAGCCTCCAACCTCGGGGGGGCACAGATACGCAGTATTTT. It translates to CASSLQPRGGTDTQYF.

This chain connects TRBV18 to TRBJ2-7; 7 positions agree with TRBD2. The CDR3 consists of 15 residues. The V and J ends lost 0 bases and 3 bases, in that order; junction bases with no gene match: 5. Germline CDR1 and CDR2: KGHSH and LQKENI. The CDR3 coding sequence is TGTGCCAGCTCACCACCGGGGGGGTTGATCTACGAGCAGTACTTC. Encoded protein: CASSPPGGLIYEQYF.

This clonotype was counted between two and nine times. This chain connects TRBV5-5 to TRBJ1-5, with no clear D. Germline-derived CDR1 and CDR2 are SGHKS and YYEKEE (reference sequence). The CDR3 loop spans 15 amino acids. V was cut by 4 bases and J by 2 bases, with 13 bases left in between. The CDR3 loop reads CASSPGVGGNQPQHF. The CDR3 coding sequence is TGTGCCAGCAGCCCCGGGGTGGGTGGCAATCAGCCCCAGCATTTT.

This clonotype was seen repeatedly, ten times or more. The genes are TRBV11-2 and TRBJ2-5; D might be TRBD2 (7 bases). The germline V gene has CDR1 SGHAT and CDR2 FQNNGV. The CDR3 runs 16 residues. V was trimmed by 6 bases and J by 5 bases, leaving 22 bases between them. DNA for the CDR3: TGTGCCAGCAGACTTTGGCGGGGGCAGGAGGCGGAGACCCAGTACTTC. It codes for CASRLWRGQEAETQYF. Full variable domain (missing parts from reference TRBV11-2 and TRBJ2-5): EAGVAQSPRYKIIEKRQSVAFWCNPISGHATLYWYQQILGQGPKLLIQFQNNGVVDDSQLPKDRFSAERLKGVDSTLKIQPAKLEDSAVYLCASRLWRGQEAETQYFGPGTRLLVL.

The rearrangement joins TRBV7-9 to TRBJ2-1; 9 bases are shared with TRBD1. The CDR3 is made up of 15 amino acids. The J segment lost 7 bases and the V segment lost 4 bases, leaving 8 bases of the junction unmatched. CDR1 and CDR2 from the germline V gene are SEHNR and FQNEAQ (reference sequence). CDR3 bases: TGTGCCAGCAGCTCCGGGACAGGGTCGTGGAATGAGCAGTTCTTC. The encoded protein is CASSSGTGSWNEQFF.

The chain couples TRBV19 to TRBJ2-7, with 7 positions matching TRBD1. Trimming removed 3 bases from V and 4 bases from J; junction bases left unmatched: 3. Germline CDR1 reads LNHDA; CDR2 reads SQIVND (reference sequence). The CDR3 is 13 residues long. For the CDR3, the DNA is TGTGCCAGTAGTATCCTACAGGGGTACGAGCAGTACTTC. It yields the protein CASSILQGYEQYF. Combining the CDR3 with reference TRBV19 and TRBJ2-7 gives the whole variable domain DGGITQSPKYLFRKEGQNVTLSCEQNLNHDAMYWYRQDPGQGLRLIYYSQIVNDFQKGDIAEGYSVSREKKESFPLTVTSAQKNPTAFYLCASSILQGYEQYFGPGTRLTVT.

V is TRBV4-2 and J is TRBJ2-1, with D perhaps TRBD2 (5 bases). CDR3 length: 14 residues. Trimming left V 0 bases short and J 8 bases short, with 11 bases between. From germline, CDR1 is LGHNA and CDR2 YNFKEQ. The CDR3 region has the DNA TGTGCCAGCAGCCAAGAGATAGCGTTCGATGAGCAGTTCTTC. It encodes CASSQEIAFDEQFF.

This clonotype was detected ten times or more. The CDR3 protein is CAWSSYLQGPTNEKLFF. CDR3 bases: TGTGCCTGGAGTTCATACCTACAGGGCCCAACTAATGAAAAACTGTTTTTT. V and J are TRBV30 and TRBJ1-4; perhaps TRBD1 as D (6 bases). Germline lookup yields CDR1 GTSNPN and CDR2 SVGIG (reference sequence). Trimming cost V 2 bases and J 0 bases, with 16 bases left between them. This CDR3 is 17 amino acids long.

The chain uses TRBV20-1 and TRBJ2-7; 9 positions match TRBD2. V lost 2 bases, J lost 3 bases, and 2 bases stayed unmatched. CDR1 and CDR2 from the germline V gene are DFQATT and SNEGSKA (reference sequence). The CDR3 contains 13 residues. Written as DNA, the CDR3 is TGCAGTGCTAGAAAGCGGGGGGACTACGAGCAGTACTTC. Protein product: CSARKRGDYEQYF.

This clonotype was counted a few times. J is TRBJ2-3 and V is TRBV30, with 10 nucleotides matching TRBD2. There are 15 residues in the CDR3. Losses at the gene ends were 3 bases for V and 2 bases for J; bases not matched to a gene: 5. CDR1 is GTSNPN and CDR2 is SVGIG in the germline V gene (reference sequence). CDR3 sequence: CAWSPSGSDTDTQYF. The CDR3 nucleotides read TGTGCCTGGAGCCCTAGCGGGAGTGACACAGATACGCAGTATTTT.

This clonotype appeared many times. The chain couples TRBV7-9 to TRBJ1-5, with a weak D call TRBD1 (5 bases). The V end lost 5 bases, the J end lost 4 bases, and 15 bases lay between the germline ends. Germline loops: CDR1 SEHNR, CDR2 FQNEAQ (reference sequence). The CDR3 extends over 15 amino acids. This CDR3 reads CASSHGTEGNQPQHF. CDR3 DNA: TGTGCCAGCAGCCATGGGACCGAGGGTAATCAGCCCCAGCATTTT.

This clonotype was seen once. The chain combines TRBV28 with TRBJ1-5, with D perhaps matching TRBD1 (6 bases). The germline V gene encodes CDR1 MDHEN and CDR2 SYDVKM. The CDR3 covers 17 residues. Trimming took off 5 bases at V and 1 base at J, with 18 bases between the two ends. The CDR3 DNA reads TGTGCCAGCAGTGGGTCAGGGGCCTTTGGGAGCAATCAGCCCCAGCATTTT. As protein: CASSGSGAFGSNQPQHF.

This clonotype turned up a few times. In DNA form, the CDR3 reads TGTGCCACTACGGGATACTCCACAGATACGCAGTATTTT. Residues: CATTGYSTDTQYF. The chain joins TRBV24-1 to TRBJ2-3, with D perhaps TRBD2 (5 bases). The germline V gene has CDR1 KGHDR and CDR2 SFDVKD. V gave up 10 bases and J gave up 2 bases, with 12 bases separating them. The CDR3 is made up of 13 amino acids.

On this clonotype: Germline and junction disagree at one end, which may indicate a read error. The rearrangement uses TRBV10-2 and TRBJ1-3; no definite D call. Germline CDR1 reads WSHSY; CDR2 reads SAAADI. This CDR3 is built from 14 residues. CDR3 region: CASSGSSSGNTIFF. The CDR3 DNA sequence: TGCGCCAGCAGTGGGTCTAGCTCTGGAAACACCATATTTTTT.

This clonotype was seen at least ten times. This chain links TRBV7-3 with TRBJ2-2, with TRBD2 as a possible D gene (5 bases). The CDR3 runs 13 residues. V was cut by 5 bases and J by 6 bases, with 10 bases left in between. Germline assignment: CDR1 SGHTA and CDR2 FQGTGA. CDR3 residues: CASSAGVPGELFF. In nucleotides, the CDR3 is TGTGCCAGCAGCGCCGGGGTCCCCGGGGAGCTGTTTTTT.

J is TRBJ2-1 and V is TRBV20-1; unclear D gene. There are 15 residues in the CDR3. The V end lost 3 bases, the J end lost 0 bases, and 12 bases lay between the germline ends. Germline V gives CDR1 DFQATT, CDR2 SNEGSKA (reference sequence). The CDR3 DNA reads TGCAGTGCTAGGTTACCGCGGAGCTCCTACAATGAGCAGTTCTTC. It translates to CSARLPRSSYNEQFF.

This clonotype was seen repeatedly, ten times or more. This chain links TRBV5-6 with TRBJ1-1, with 9 bases aligning to TRBD1. CDR1 is SGHDT, CDR2 YYEEEE, per germline. The CDR3 loop spans 14 amino acids. The V segment lost 0 bases and the J segment 6 bases; nucleotides outside the gene matches: 3. CDR3 in DNA: TGTGCCAGCAGCTTGGGACAGGGGGTCGCTGAAGCTTTCTTT. Encoded protein: CASSLGQGVAEAFF.

V is TRBV2 and J is TRBJ1-4, with unresolved D. Between the trimmed V and J ends, which lost 7 bases and 8 bases, there was a span of 5 bases. Germline V lookup: CDR1 SNHLY, CDR2 FYNNEI. There are 10 residues in the CDR3. CDR3 region: CASKTEKLFF. CDR3 sequence (DNA): TGTGCCAGCAAGACGGAAAAACTGTTTTTT.

At least ten counts were recorded for this clonotype. This chain links TRBV19 with TRBJ1-1; no reliable D call. Germline V gene lookup returns CDR1 LNHDA and CDR2 SQIVND (reference sequence). Trimming removed 2 bases at V and 0 bases at J, with 10 bases between. The CDR3 sequence is 15 residues long. CDR3 protein: CASSISAGLNTEAFF. In DNA, the CDR3 is TGTGCCAGTAGTATATCCGCAGGCCTGAACACTGAAGCTTTCTTT.

This clonotype has more than one count but fewer than ten. V and J are TRBV7-9 and TRBJ1-1; 7 bases line up with TRBD1. Per germline, CDR1 SEHNR and CDR2 FQNEAQ (reference sequence). The CDR3 is made up of 15 amino acids. J lost 1 base, V lost 5 bases, and 7 bases had no gene match. The CDR3 sequence is CASSARGQTNTEAFF. In DNA, the CDR3 is TGTGCCAGCAGCGCCCGGGGACAGACGAACACTGAAGCTTTCTTT.

This chain joins TRBV29-1 and TRBJ1-2, with D hard to call. V lost 1 base and J 4 bases, leaving 7 bases between the germline ends. This CDR3 is 12 amino acids long. From germline, CDR1 is SQVTM and CDR2 ANQGSEA. CDR3 protein: CSVEGRPYGYTF. The CDR3 DNA is TGCAGCGTTGAAGGGCGGCCCTATGGCTACACCTTC.

This clonotype was seen ten or more times. The gene calls are TRBV11-1 and TRBJ2-2; unclear D gene. The CDR3 has 15 residues. Trimming took 2 bases from V and 4 from J, leaving 11 bases between them. From germline, CDR1 is SGHAT and CDR2 FQDESV (reference sequence). The CDR3 DNA follows: TGTGCCAGCAGCTTATTCACCAGGTTCACCGGGGAGCTGTTTTTT. It yields the protein CASSLFTRFTGELFF.

Ten or more counts support this clonotype. The V and J genes are TRBV7-6 and TRBJ2-1, with D possibly called TRBD1 or TRBD2 (6 bases each). The CDR3 sequence is 15 residues long. CDR1 SGHVS and CDR2 FNYEAQ come from the germline V gene. V was cut by 4 bases and J by 10 bases, with 20 bases left in between. The CDR3 DNA reads TGTGCCAGCAGCTCCGGGGGCGGGGACGGAAGGGAGCAGTTCTTC. This translates into CASSSGGGDGREQFF. The entire variable domain, with the rest obtained from reference TRBV7-6 and TRBJ2-1, is as follows: GAGVSQSPRYKVTKRGQDVALRCDPISGHVSLYWYRQALGQGPEFLTYFNYEAQQDKSGLPNDRFSAERPEGSISTLTIQRTEQRDSAMYRCASSSGGGDGREQFFGPGTRLTVL.